This T cell receptor beta chain was retrieved from a study of blood T cell repertoires in COVID-19. For this clone: Other DNA variants within this sample encode the same CDR3.

In the original workflow: The authors estimated nucleated cell counts from reference gene primer amplification. Sequencing used immunoSEQ multiplex PCR; TCRdb keeps in-frame clones, though not all of them. V and J calls and clone size follow that table, whereas D and trimming were derived from the DNA. There are around 250,000 clones in the sample; nearly 90% occur only once, and roughly 2.2% lies in the top ten. The germline V gene encodes CDR1 LNHDA and CDR2 SQIVND (reference sequence). V lost 5 bases to trimming and J lost 1 base; unmatched junction nucleotides: 2. The CDR3 runs 14 residues. The receptor was isolated from a woman between 55 and 75 years old with COVID-19, enrolled during active disease. V gene TRBV19 combines with J gene TRBJ1-3; 7 nucleotides line up with TRBD1. Sequencing input: peripheral blood. The DNA of the CDR3 is TGTGCCAGTAGTCAGGGGGTTTCTGGAAACACCATATATTTT. Translated: CASSQGVSGNTIYF. The whole variable domain, remainder taken from reference TRBV19 and TRBJ1-3, is DGGITQSPKYLFRKEGQNVTLSCEQNLNHDAMYWYRQDPGQGLRLIYYSQIVNDFQKGDIAEGYSVSREKKESFPLTVTSAQKNPTAFYLCASSQGVSGNTIYFGEGSWLTVV.